This T cell receptor (beta chain) comes out of a study of cytomegalovirus exposure and HLA in healthy donors. PCR used 60 Vbeta primers and 13 Jbeta primers. Assay used: immunoSEQ multiplex PCR; TCRdb lists only in-frame clones, some missing. The sample lists about 150,000 clones, about 85% occurring once. Comments on this clone: Its antigen is currently unknown.

This CDR3 is 17 amino acids long. The V and J ends lost 5 bases and 4 bases respectively, with 23 bases between them. CDR1 ENHRY and CDR2 SYGVKD come from the germline V gene. Study-wide findings and caveats: The classifier was said to identify cytomegalovirus status with high specificity and sensitivity.

V is TRBV10-3 and J is TRBJ1-2, with D possibly being TRBD1 (6 bases). Sequencing was carried out using PBMCs. The receptor was isolated from a woman aged 18-35 years in good health and CMV-seronegative. In nucleotides, the CDR3 is TGTGCCATCAGTTTCCTTTCAGGAGACAGGAGCGCCTATGGCTACACCTTC. It is translated as CAISFLSGDRSAYGYTF.